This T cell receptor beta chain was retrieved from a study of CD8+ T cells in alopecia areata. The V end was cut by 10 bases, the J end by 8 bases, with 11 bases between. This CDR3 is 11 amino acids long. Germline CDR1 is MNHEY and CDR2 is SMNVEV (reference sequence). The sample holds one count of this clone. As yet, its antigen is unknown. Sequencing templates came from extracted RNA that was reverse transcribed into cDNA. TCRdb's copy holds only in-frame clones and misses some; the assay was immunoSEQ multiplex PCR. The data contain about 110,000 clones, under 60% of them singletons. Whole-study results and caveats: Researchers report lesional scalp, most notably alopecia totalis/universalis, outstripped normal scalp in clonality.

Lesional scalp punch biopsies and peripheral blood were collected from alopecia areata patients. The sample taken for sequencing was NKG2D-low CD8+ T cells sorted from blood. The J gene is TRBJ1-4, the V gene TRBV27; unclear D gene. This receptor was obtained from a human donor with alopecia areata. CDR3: CATRRGEKLFF. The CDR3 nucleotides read TGTGCCACCCGACGAGGGGAAAAACTGTTTTTT.